A single sample gave rise to the 30 T cell receptor beta chains below, sequenced in a study of T cells in Graves' hyperthyroidism and ophthalmopathy. From RNA transcripts, TCR beta CDR3 regions were amplified. A first-round RT-PCR of the TCR CDR3 used the HTBI primer set. TCRdb independently ran MiXCR on the multiplex PCR reads; one entry per CDR3 protein. This sample yields some 530,000 distinct CDR3 sequences, of which approximately 23% are seen a single time; around 50% belongs to the top ten. Sequences were obtained from blood. The receptors derive from a woman in her seventies with Graves' ophthalmopathy.

This clonotype was picked up many times. The V gene is TRBV7-2, the J gene TRBJ1-1; 9 positions match TRBD1. The CDR3 runs 14 residues. V trimming: 8 bases; J trimming: 2 bases; junction bases outside the gene matches: 6. Germline V lookup: CDR1 SGHTA, CDR2 FQGNSA. The CDR3 sequence: CASYPGQGNTEAFF. CDR3 bases: TGTGCCAGCTATCCGGGACAGGGCAACACTGAAGCTTTCTTT.

The sample holds a few counts of this clonotype. The CDR3, as DNA: TGTGCCAGCCGGGGGACAGCCGACCGGGGCTACACCTTC. It translates to CASRGTADRGYTF. This chain links TRBV6-1 with TRBJ1-2; 7 bases agree with TRBD1. The germline CDR1 and CDR2 sequences are MNHNS and SASEGT. V gave up 8 bases and J gave up 8 bases; unmatched junction bases: 11. There are 13 residues in the CDR3.

The chain is built from TRBV12-5 and TRBJ2-1, with TRBD1 matching over 8 bases. V shed 2 bases, J shed 2 bases, and the junction held 8 bases outside the gene matches. CDR1 LGHNT and CDR2 FRNRAP come from the germline V gene. This CDR3 contains 17 residues. The CDR3 DNA sequence: TGTGCTAGTGGTTTGTTACCCCCGGGACAGGCCTACAATGAGCAGTTCTTC. Translating it yields CASGLLPPGQAYNEQFF. The full variable domain, rest sourced from reference TRBV12-5 and TRBJ2-1, is DARVTQTPRHKVTEMGQEVTMRCQPILGHNTVFWYRQTMMQGLELLAYFRNRAPLDDSGMPKDRFSAEMPDATLATLKIQPSEPRDSAVYFCASGLLPPGQAYNEQFFGPGTRLTVL.

This clonotype showed up many times. The V and J genes are TRBV11-2 and TRBJ2-7, with D unclear. CDR3 length: 12 amino acids. Trimming stripped 3 bases from V and 2 bases from J, with 5 bases between. Germline CDR1 SGHAT, CDR2 FQNNGV. The CDR3 DNA follows: TGTGCCAGCAGCTTTCTGGCCTACGAGCAGTACTTC. Amino acids: CASSFLAYEQYF.

Many counts were recorded for this clonotype. The chain joins TRBV4-2 to TRBJ2-1, with a weak D call TRBD2 (5 bases). The CDR3 consists of 15 residues. V shed 1 base and J shed 9 bases, with 16 bases lying between them. The germline gives CDR1 LGHNA, CDR2 YNFKEQ. CDR3 loop: CASSQARSSSAEQFF. DNA of the CDR3: TGTGCCAGCAGCCAAGCTCGGTCTAGCTCGGCTGAGCAGTTCTTC.

The gene calls are TRBV6-5 and TRBJ2-5; no clear D gene. The V gene lost 0 bases and the J gene lost 9 bases, with 14 bases spanning the gap. This CDR3 has 14 residues. Germline CDR1 MNHEY, CDR2 SVGAGI. The CDR3 here is CASSYSKGGAPQYF. The CDR3 DNA sequence: TGTGCCAGCAGTTACTCGAAAGGTGGAGCTCCCCAGTACTTC.

The sample holds many counts of this clonotype. This rearrangement joins TRBV12-3 or TRBV12-4 to TRBJ2-3, with 10 bases lining up with TRBD2. The CDR3 has 15 amino acids. The V and J ends lost 6 bases and 2 bases, in that order; junction bases with no gene match: 5. CDR3 region: CASSPTSGFTDTQYF. DNA of the CDR3: TGTGCCAGCAGCCCGACTAGCGGGTTCACAGATACGCAGTATTTT.

The chain is built from TRBV11-2 and TRBJ2-2; D gene unclear. The CDR3 contains 15 residues. Germline V gene data show CDR1 as SGHAT and CDR2 as FQNNGV. V lost 1 base to trimming and J lost 1 base, with 7 bases between them. Here the CDR3 reads CASSLVSLNTGELFF. For the CDR3, the DNA is TGTGCCAGCAGCTTAGTGAGCTTGAACACCGGGGAGCTGTTTTTT.

As to this clonotype: A much larger clone lies a single base off, so this may be a read error. This sequence joins TRBV11-2 and TRBJ2-3; either TRBD1 or TRBD2 may supply D (5 bases each). Trimming removed 6 bases from V and 13 bases from J, with 14 bases in between. There are 11 residues in the CDR3. The V gene's germline CDR1 is SGHAT and CDR2 FQNNGV. CDR3 in DNA: TGTGCCAGCAGTGAGGGGCCTCGGAAGTATTTT. Encoded protein: CASSEGPRKYF. The full variable domain, completed using reference TRBV11-2 and TRBJ2-3, is EAGVAQSPRYKIIEKRQSVAFWCNPISGHATLYWYQQILGQGPKLLIQFQNNGVVDDSQLPKDRFSAERLKGVDSTLKIQPAKLEDSAVYLCASSEGPRKYFGPGTRLTVL.

CDR3 residues: CASSQARQINYGYTF. DNA of the CDR3: TGTGCCAGCAGCCAAGCCAGGCAGATTAACTATGGCTACACCTTC. The genes are TRBV3-1 and TRBJ1-2; unclear D gene. Germline CDR1 is LGHDT and CDR2 is YNNKEL (reference sequence). The V and J ends lost 1 base and 1 base respectively, with 10 bases between them. The CDR3 extends over 15 amino acids. Based on the CDR3 plus reference TRBV3-1 and TRBJ1-2, the full variable domain is DTAVSQTPKYLVTQMGNDKSIKCEQNLGHDTMYWYKQDSKKFLKIMFSYNNKELIINETVPNRFSPKSPDKAHLNLHINSLELGDSAVYFCASSQARQINYGYTFGSGTRLTVV.

The chain employs TRBV24-1 and TRBJ2-5; 10 bases match TRBD1. Trimming at V came to 4 bases and at J to 4 bases, leaving 5 bases not matched to a gene. CDR1 is KGHDR, CDR2 SFDVKD, per germline. The CDR3 loop spans 15 amino acids. The CDR3 DNA is TGTGCCACCAGTGACAGGACAGGGGGAAGAGAGACCCAGTACTTC. As protein: CATSDRTGGRETQYF.

This clonotype was recorded many times. This chain connects TRBV7-2 to TRBJ2-3, with D perhaps assigned TRBD1 or TRBD2 (5 bases each). Germline loops: CDR1 SGHTA, CDR2 FQGNSA. V shed 1 base and J shed 4 bases, with 9 bases lying between them. The CDR3 runs to 14 residues. This chain's CDR3 is CASSLVRGADTQYF. For the CDR3, the DNA is TGTGCCAGCAGCTTAGTCCGGGGCGCAGATACGCAGTATTTT.

V usage is TRBV10-3 and J usage is TRBJ2-7; D unclear. Germline CDR1 ENHRY, CDR2 SYGVKD. V shed 10 bases and J shed 2 bases, with 9 bases lying between them. This CDR3 has 11 residues. The CDR3 loop is CATLETYEQYF. The CDR3 DNA follows: TGTGCCACCCTAGAAACCTACGAGCAGTACTTC.

Turning to this clonotype: Since a much larger clone is just one base distant, this may be a read error. The chain couples TRBV28 to TRBJ2-6; 7 nucleotides agree with TRBD2. The CDR3 totals 14 residues. Germline CDR1 is MDHEN and CDR2 is SYDVKM. The CDR3 DNA is TGTGCCAGCATGGGGAGGGCTGGGGCCAACGTCCCGACTTTC. This translates into CASMGRAGANVPTF.

V gene TRBV4-3 combines with J gene TRBJ1-2, with 8 bases that match TRBD1. This CDR3 has 16 residues. From germline, CDR1 is LGHNA and CDR2 YSLEER. Germline trimming cut 3 bases from V and 5 bases from J; bases unmatched to any gene: 11. This chain's CDR3 is CASSQASDRETYGYTF. DNA for the CDR3: TGCGCCAGCAGCCAGGCTTCGGACAGGGAGACGTATGGCTACACCTTC.

The chain links TRBV20-1 to TRBJ1-2, with D hard to call. CDR3 length equals 13 residues. Per the germline V gene, CDR1 is DFQATT and CDR2 is SNEGSKA (reference sequence). Trimming stripped 3 bases from V and 5 bases from J, with 13 bases between. This CDR3 is CSASTPAPYGYTF. The CDR3 DNA reads TGCAGTGCTAGTACGCCTGCTCCGTATGGCTACACCTTC.

J is TRBJ2-1 and V is TRBV6-1; a weak D match, TRBD2 (5 bases). Germline CDR1 reads MNHNS; CDR2 reads SASEGT. The V gene lost 7 bases and the J gene lost 5 bases, with 12 bases spanning the gap. The CDR3 is 13 residues long. The CDR3 DNA reads TGTGCCAGCAACTCACTAGTTCACAATGAGCAGTTCTTC. Amino acids: CASNSLVHNEQFF.

The chain uses TRBV25-1 and TRBJ2-6, with 9 bases identical to TRBD1. The CDR3 has 16 residues. CDR1 and CDR2 (germline): MGHDK, SYGVNS. V lost 3 bases, J lost 3 bases, and 3 bases stayed unmatched. This chain's CDR3 is CASSEDRGFGANVLTF. CDR3 coding DNA: TGTGCCAGCAGTGAGGACAGGGGATTTGGGGCCAACGTCCTGACTTTC.

This clonotype was detected a few times. The chain employs TRBV7-3 and TRBJ2-1, with 11 bases matching TRBD2. The length of the CDR3 is 16 residues. V shed 2 bases, J shed 10 bases, and the junction held 10 bases outside the gene matches. Germline V gene lookup returns CDR1 SGHTA and CDR2 FQGTGA. The DNA for the CDR3 is TGTGCCAGCAGCTTATTTCTAGCGGGAGGCCTTGGGGAGCAGTTCTTC. Residues: CASSLFLAGGLGEQFF.

The chain is built from TRBV2 and TRBJ1-1; D remains unclear. The ends were cut back, 6 bases at V and 0 bases at J, with 11 bases in the middle. This CDR3 contains 14 residues. Germline CDR1 reads SNHLY; CDR2 reads FYNNEI. CDR3 nucleotide sequence: TGTGCCAGCAGGGGTTGGCGGTTGAACACTGAAGCTTTCTTT. As protein: CASRGWRLNTEAFF.

The chain joins TRBV7-8 to TRBJ2-3; D may be TRBD2 (6 bases). Looked up from germline, CDR1 is SGHVS and CDR2 is FQNEAQ. The length of the CDR3 is 15 residues. The V and J ends lost 3 bases and 0 bases respectively, with 10 bases between them. The CDR3 sequence is CASSFGGMSTDTQYF. CDR3 DNA sequence: TGTGCCAGCAGCTTCGGCGGGATGAGCACAGATACGCAGTATTTT.

This clonotype was found a few times. The rearrangement uses TRBV30 and TRBJ1-1; weak D call: TRBD1 (6 bases). Germline V gene data show CDR1 as GTSNPN and CDR2 as SVGIG (reference sequence). The CDR3 spans 13 residues. V was trimmed by 4 bases and J by 5 bases, leaving 14 bases between them. Here the CDR3 reads CAWTNRVETEAFF. CDR3 sequence (DNA): TGTGCCTGGACCAACAGGGTTGAGACTGAAGCTTTCTTT. The variable domain in full, with the rest retrieved from reference TRBV30 and TRBJ1-1, is SQTIHQWPATLVQPVGSPLSLECTVEGTSNPNLYWYRQAAGRGLQLLFYSVGIGQISSEVPQNLSASRPQDRQFILSSKKLLLSDSGFYLCAWTNRVETEAFFGQGTRLTVV.

This clonotype turned up a few times. CDR3 nucleotide sequence: TGTGCCAGCAGTGTCAGGTTCGCCGGGGAGCTGTTTTTT. Its protein product is CASSVRFAGELFF. V and J are TRBV2 and TRBJ2-2; no definite D call. Deletions cut 4 bases from V and 6 bases from J, with 9 bases between. Germline CDR1 and CDR2: SNHLY and FYNNEI. The CDR3 sequence is 13 residues long.

There are many counts of this clonotype. The chain is built from TRBV11-2 and TRBJ2-5, with D possibly being TRBD2 (5 bases). V gave up 8 bases and J gave up 5 bases, with 15 bases separating them. Germline values: CDR1 SGHAT, CDR2 FQNNGV. CDR3 length equals 13 residues. In DNA, the CDR3 is TGTGCCAGCCGGAGGTTGGGGAGCGAGACCCAGTACTTC. The encoded protein is CASRRLGSETQYF.

The V gene is TRBV9, the J gene TRBJ2-3, with 14 bases that match TRBD2. Germline values: CDR1 SGDLS, CDR2 YYNGEE. V was pared by 2 bases and J by 1 base, with 9 bases of the junction left unmatched. There are 19 residues in the CDR3. The CDR3, as DNA: TGTGCCAGCAGCGTCCGGGGACTAGCGGGAGTCCCTGGCACAGATACGCAGTATTTT. This gives the protein CASSVRGLAGVPGTDTQYF.

A note on this clonotype: A much larger clonotype is one base distant, so this may be a read error. The chain employs TRBV6-1 and TRBJ2-3, with D perhaps TRBD1 (5 bases). The CDR3 is 12 amino acids. V dropped 6 bases and J dropped 6 bases, with 10 bases sitting between them. The germline V gene encodes CDR1 MNHNS and CDR2 SASEGT. CDR3 protein: CASRLRQDTQYF. CDR3 coding DNA: TGTGCCAGCAGACTTCGACAGGATACGCAGTATTTT.

The rearrangement joins TRBV29-1 to TRBJ1-3, with TRBD1 as a possible D gene (6 bases). This CDR3 has 15 amino acids. V was pared by 7 bases and J by 0 bases, with 16 bases between. From germline, CDR1 is SQVTM and CDR2 ANQGSEA. Here the CDR3 DNA reads TGCAGCGGACTCCTACAGGGATTCTCTGGAAACACCATATATTTT. Protein: CSGLLQGFSGNTIYF.

The genes are TRBV12-5 and TRBJ2-1, with a tentative D call TRBD2 (5 bases). V lost 2 bases and J 0 bases, leaving 14 bases between the germline ends. Germline CDR1 LGHNT, CDR2 FRNRAP. The CDR3 contains 17 residues. DNA for the CDR3: TGTGCTAGTGGTTTGATGGCAGTTGGGAGCTCCTACAATGAGCAGTTCTTC. As protein: CASGLMAVGSSYNEQFF.

This chain uses TRBV19 with TRBJ1-1, with D hard to call. Germline V CDR1 and CDR2: LNHDA, SQIVND (reference sequence). With 5 bases removed from V and 0 bases from J, the gap between germline ends came to 13 bases. This CDR3 region has 15 residues. CDR3 residues: CASSRSAQLNTEAFF. As DNA, the CDR3 is TGTGCCAGTAGTCGCTCCGCTCAGTTGAACACTGAAGCTTTCTTT. Using reference TRBV19 and TRBJ1-1 for the parts outside the CDR3, the full variable domain is DGGITQSPKYLFRKEGQNVTLSCEQNLNHDAMYWYRQDPGQGLRLIYYSQIVNDFQKGDIAEGYSVSREKKESFPLTVTSAQKNPTAFYLCASSRSAQLNTEAFFGQGTRLTVV.

At least ten counts were recorded for this clonotype. This chain joins TRBV6-2 or TRBV6-3 and TRBJ2-7; TRBD1 agrees at 7 bases. The germline gives CDR1 MNHEY, CDR2 SVGEGT. This CDR3 is 12 amino acids long. The J segment lost 4 bases and the V segment lost 6 bases, leaving 3 bases of the junction unmatched. The CDR3 DNA reads TGTGCCAGCAGCCAGACAGGGTACGAGCAGTACTTC. This translates into CASSQTGYEQYF.